Below are 8 T cell receptor beta chains sequenced from a single sample in a study of blood T cell repertoires in COVID-19. Assay used: immunoSEQ multiplex PCR; TCRdb lists only in-frame clones, some missing. Of fewer than 350,000 clones listed, roughly 85% are singletons. Sample: PBMCs or T cells enriched from blood (not recorded which). These receptors came from a woman in her thirties who had been exposed to COVID-19.

The chain links TRBV21-1 to TRBJ1-1. TRBV21-1 corresponds to a pseudogene. This CDR3 is 18 amino acids long. Here the CDR3 DNA reads TGTGCCAGCATCCCAATCGAAGAGGGGCGGGGAATGAACACTGAAGCTTTCTTT. Its protein is CASIPIEEGRGMNTEAFF.

This chain connects TRBV24-1 to TRBJ2-2; D remains ambiguous. The germline gives CDR1 KGHDR, CDR2 SFDVKD. The V gene lost 0 bases and the J gene lost 2 bases, with 6 bases spanning the gap. The CDR3 is 15 amino acids. CDR3 sequence (DNA): TGTGCCACCAGTGATTTGGGTCTAAACACCGGGGAGCTGTTTTTT. Amino acid sequence: CATSDLGLNTGELFF.

V gene TRBV7-8 combines with J gene TRBJ2-7; a weak D match, TRBD1 (6 bases). CDR1 is SGHVS, CDR2 FQNEAQ, per germline. The CDR3 is made up of 13 amino acids. V lost 5 bases, J lost 2 bases, and 10 bases lay in between. The CDR3: CASSRTATYEQYF. CDR3 bases: TGTGCCAGCAGCCGGACAGCGACCTACGAGCAGTACTTC.

The chain carries TRBV4-3 and TRBJ1-1; the D is unclear. The CDR3 totals 16 residues. V was shortened by 0 bases and J by 0 bases, with 11 bases between the two germline ends. CDR1 is LGHNA and CDR2 is YSLEER in the germline V gene. The CDR3 region is CASSQEMQFLNTEAFF. CDR3 sequence (DNA): TGCGCCAGCAGCCAAGAAATGCAGTTTTTGAACACTGAAGCTTTCTTT.

V usage is TRBV4-3 and J usage is TRBJ2-2; maybe TRBD2 (5 bases). This CDR3 contains 14 residues. CDR1 and CDR2 from the germline V gene are LGHNA and YSLEER. Trimming took 4 bases from V and 2 from J, leaving 8 bases between them. CDR3 protein: CASSREINTGELFF. The CDR3 DNA reads as TGCGCCAGCAGCCGGGAGATAAACACCGGGGAGCTGTTTTTT.

The chain links TRBV18 to TRBJ2-3, with 9 bases aligning to TRBD1. The CDR3 sequence is 16 residues long. Germline values: CDR1 KGHSH, CDR2 LQKENI. The V gene end was trimmed by 6 bases and the J gene end by 0 bases; junction bases not matched to a gene: 7. The chain's CDR3 is CASSPAGTGSTDTQYF. The CDR3 nucleotides are TGTGCCAGCTCGCCTGCCGGGACAGGGAGCACAGATACGCAGTATTTT.

The chain carries TRBV5-1 and TRBJ1-2; tentative D call: TRBD1 (6 bases). CDR1 is SGHRS, CDR2 YFSETQ, per germline. V lost 0 bases, J lost 4 bases, and 10 bases lay in between. The length of the CDR3 is 14 residues. The CDR3, as DNA: TGCGCCAGCAGCTTGGGGACAGAGACCTATGGCTACACCTTC. Translated, it gives CASSLGTETYGYTF. Full variable domain (remainder filled in from reference TRBV5-1 and TRBJ1-2): KAGVTQTPRYLIKTRGQQVTLSCSPISGHRSVSWYQQTPGQGLQFLFEYFSETQRNKGNFPGRFSGRQFSNSRSEMNVSTLELGDSALYLCASSLGTETYGYTFGSGTRLTVV.

The genes are TRBV7-3 and TRBJ2-6, with TRBD1 matching over 9 bases. Germline values: CDR1 SGHTA, CDR2 FQGTGA. This CDR3 has 16 amino acids. The trim removed 4 bases at V and 3 bases at J, leaving 4 bases unmatched. The CDR3 coding sequence is TGTGCCAGCAGCTCGACAGGGGGACTTGGGGCCAACGTCCTGACTTTC. This encodes CASSSTGGLGANVLTF.